The rows below give T cell receptor beta chains drawn from one sample of a study of T cell repertoires in aging, cancer and after chemotherapy. One entry per CDR3 protein results from TCRdb running MiXCR on the multiplex PCR reads. This table has about 15,000 distinct CDR3 sequences, 50% appearing once. Sequencing was performed on blood. The receptor set was obtained from a human donor in good health. Both conserved end residues are part of each CDR3. A D gene is named only where the DNA matches it firmly. Clone size is stated in some rows and not others, as once, few, many or a class when expanded.

D: NA
J: TRBJ1-1
V: TRBV12-3/TRBV12-4
size: once
DNA: TGTGCCAGCAGGACAGATATGAACACTGAAGCTTTCTTT
CDR3: CASRTDMNTEAFF

D: NA
J: TRBJ2-3
V: TRBV29-1
size: medium-sized
DNA: TGCAGCTGGGAGGTCCTAGATACGCAGTATTTT
CDR3: CSWEVLDTQYF

D: TRBD1
J: TRBJ2-3
V: TRBV12-3/TRBV12-4
size: once
DNA: TGTGCCAGCAGCACAGGGGTTAGCACAGATACGCAGTATTTT
CDR3: CASSTGVSTDTQYF

D: NA
J: TRBJ2-2
V: TRBV19
size: few
DNA: TGTGCCAGTAGTTTGATATGGGCGCGTGACGGGGAGCTGTTTTTT
CDR3: CASSLIWARDGELFF

D: NA
J: TRBJ2-7
V: TRBV5-4
size: NA
DNA: TGTGCCAGCGCCGGGACCTTGGACGGCGAGCAGTACTTC
CDR3: CASAGTLDGEQYF

D: NA
J: TRBJ2-3
V: TRBV12-3/TRBV12-4
size: NA
DNA: TGTGCCAGCAGTTTGGGGGCCCTCCTAACAGATACGCAGTATTTT
CDR3: CASSLGALLTDTQYF

D: NA
J: TRBJ2-3
V: TRBV29-1
size: few
DNA: TGCAGCGTTGAAGATGAGGCGGGGGATACGCAGTATTTT
CDR3: CSVEDEAGDTQYF

D: NA
J: TRBJ1-6
V: TRBV5-6
size: NA
DNA: TGTGCCAGCAGCTCCAGACGGTGGATAACCAATTCACCCCTCCACTTT
CDR3: CASSSRRWITNSPLHF

D: TRBD1
J: TRBJ2-7
V: TRBV6-5
size: NA
DNA: TGTGCCAGCAGTTACTCGGAGACAGGGGGCTACGAGCAGTACTTC
CDR3: CASSYSETGGYEQYF

D: NA
J: TRBJ2-6
V: TRBV6-1
size: NA
DNA: TGTGCCAGCAGTGAAGTTAGGTCGAGGTTCTCTGGGGCCAACGTCCTGACTTTC
CDR3: CASSEVRSRFSGANVLTF

D: NA
J: TRBJ2-1
V: TRBV19
size: NA
DNA: TGTGCCAGTAGTATCTTCGGACAGACCAATGAGCAGTTCTTC
CDR3: CASSIFGQTNEQFF

D: TRBD1
J: TRBJ2-7
V: TRBV18
size: NA
DNA: TGTGCCAGCTCACGGACAGGGGAGGACTACGAGCAGTACTTC
CDR3: CASSRTGEDYEQYF

D: NA
J: TRBJ2-3
V: TRBV29-1
size: few
DNA: TGCAGCGCTGGTCCGGCAGATACGCAGTATTTT
CDR3: CSAGPADTQYF

D: NA
J: TRBJ1-6
V: TRBV12-3/TRBV12-4
size: once
DNA: TGTGCCAGCAATTCTTGGGGGACGGGTAATTCACCCCTCCACTTT
CDR3: CASNSWGTGNSPLHF

D: TRBD1
J: TRBJ2-5
V: TRBV10-3
size: NA
DNA: TGTGCCGGGGGACAGGGGGGGGACCAAGAGACCCAGTACTTC
CDR3: CAGGQGGDQETQYF

D: TRBD2
J: TRBJ2-1
V: TRBV6-2/TRBV6-3
size: NA
DNA: TGTGCCAGCAGTTCCCCTAGCGGAACCTACAATGAGCAGTTCTTC
CDR3: CASSSPSGTYNEQFF

D: TRBD1
J: TRBJ2-2
V: TRBV6-2/TRBV6-3
size: NA
DNA: TGTGCCAGCAGAGTATCCAGGGGGTTGGACGGGGAGCTGTTTTTT
CDR3: CASRVSRGLDGELFF

D: TRBD1
J: TRBJ2-5
V: TRBV29-1
size: medium-sized
DNA: TGCAGCGTTGGGGACAGGGGAGCCAAGACCCAGTACTTC
CDR3: CSVGDRGAKTQYF

D: TRBD2
J: TRBJ2-3
V: TRBV6-2/TRBV6-3
size: NA
DNA: TGTGCCAGCAGGACGCCGGGACTAGAGAGGCTGTCAGATACGCAGTATTTT
CDR3: CASRTPGLERLSDTQYF

D: NA
J: TRBJ1-2
V: TRBV5-4
size: NA
DNA: TGTGCCAGCAGCCCAATCGGACCGGATGGCTACACCTTC
CDR3: CASSPIGPDGYTF

D: TRBD2
J: TRBJ2-7
V: TRBV5-6
size: NA
DNA: TGTGCCAGCAGCTTAGGTACTAGCGGGAGAGGTCACGAGCAGTACTTC
CDR3: CASSLGTSGRGHEQYF

D: NA
J: TRBJ1-2
V: TRBV6-1
size: NA
DNA: TGTGCCAGCAGTGAAGTCGGGTGGGGGGGAGTCTATGGCTACACCTTC
CDR3: CASSEVGWGGVYGYTF

D: TRBD1
J: TRBJ2-3
V: TRBV19
size: NA
DNA: TGTGCCAGTAGCCGTGACAGGGGGCATACGCAGTATTTT
CDR3: CASSRDRGHTQYF

D: NA
J: TRBJ2-2
V: TRBV12-3/TRBV12-4
size: NA
DNA: TGTGCCAGCAGTACTTACAGGGTTAACGGGGAGCTGTTTTTT
CDR3: CASSTYRVNGELFF

D: NA
J: TRBJ1-4
V: TRBV15
size: NA
DNA: TGTGCCACCAGCATCAGGAATAGTAATGAAAAACTGTTTTTT
CDR3: CATSIRNSNEKLFF

D: TRBD2
J: TRBJ2-2
V: TRBV19
size: NA
DNA: TGTGCCAGTTGTACAGACGGGCGGGAGGCCGGGGAGCTGTTTTTT
CDR3: CASCTDGREAGELFF

D: TRBD2
J: TRBJ2-1
V: TRBV27
size: NA
DNA: TGTGCCGTAATGACTAGCGGGAGGGGTTACAATGAGCAGTTCTTC
CDR3: CAVMTSGRGYNEQFF

D: NA
J: TRBJ2-5
V: TRBV6-5
size: few
DNA: TGTGCCAGCAGTTACTCGACGGGTCGGGGGCAAGAGACCCAGTACTTC
CDR3: CASSYSTGRGQETQYF

D: NA
J: TRBJ2-3
V: TRBV18
size: NA
DNA: TGTGCCAGCTCACCACCGGGGACAGATACGCAGTATTTT
CDR3: CASSPPGTDTQYF

D: NA
J: TRBJ1-4
V: TRBV18
size: NA
DNA: TGTGCCAGCTCACCGAAAGCCGGACAGTTTGGGGAAAAACTGTTTTTT
CDR3: CASSPKAGQFGEKLFF

D: NA
J: TRBJ2-6
V: TRBV5-6
size: NA
DNA: TGTGCCAGCAGCTTAGGCGCAGGGGGGATGAACTCTGGGGCCAACGTCCTGACTTTC
CDR3: CASSLGAGGMNSGANVLTF

D: NA
J: TRBJ2-1
V: TRBV29-1
size: medium-sized
DNA: TGCAGCGGCAATCCGCTGAGCTCCTACAATGAGCAGTTCTTC
CDR3: CSGNPLSSYNEQFF

D: TRBD1
J: TRBJ2-5
V: TRBV29-1
size: medium-sized
DNA: TGCAGCGTCGCAGGGGGCGCAGGGGAGACCCAGTACTTC
CDR3: CSVAGGAGETQYF

D: NA
J: TRBJ2-3
V: TRBV11-1
size: NA
DNA: TGTGCCAGCAGCTTAGGACGAGGCCCAGATACGCAGTATTTT
CDR3: CASSLGRGPDTQYF

D: NA
J: TRBJ1-2
V: TRBV6-5
size: few
DNA: TGTGCCAGCAGACTGGGGAGCTACCCGAGCAGAGACGGTCCCTATGGCTACACCTTC
CDR3: CASRLGSYPSRDGPYGYTF

D: TRBD1
J: TRBJ2-7
V: TRBV12-3/TRBV12-4
size: NA
DNA: TGTGCCAGCAGTTTGGACAGGGAAAGGGACGAGCAGTACTTC
CDR3: CASSLDRERDEQYF

D: NA
J: TRBJ2-5
V: TRBV13
size: NA
DNA: TGTGACAGCAGCCCCCCGAGGCCTACCCAGACCCAGTACTTC
CDR3: CDSSPPRPTQTQYF